Ten or more counts support the clone carrying this TCR beta chain. Its antigen is unknown. The CDR3 loop spans 16 amino acids. Trimming shortened V by 6 bases and J by 1 base, and 16 bases separated the two germline ends. These data originate in a study of identical twins. General study findings and limits: In cord blood, abundant beta clonotypes had fewer insertions; memory showed no trend. Out-of-frame alpha sequences shared by twins showed excess low generation probability. Sequences that were beta out-of-frame showed weaker excess twin sharing.

In TCRdb, the 5' RACE reads were re-called with MiXCR into one record per CDR3 protein. The data show about 690,000 distinct CDR3 sequences, less than 7% seen once. V is TRBV12-3 or TRBV12-4 and J is TRBJ2-1; D gene ambiguous. Sequencing was done on a sample of naive T cells sorted from blood. This TCR came from a man in his late teens or twenties in good health. The CDR3 nucleotides read TGTGCCAGCAGCGAGTCCGGGCGGCAATCCTACAATGAGCAGTTCTTC. Translation: CASSESGRQSYNEQFF.